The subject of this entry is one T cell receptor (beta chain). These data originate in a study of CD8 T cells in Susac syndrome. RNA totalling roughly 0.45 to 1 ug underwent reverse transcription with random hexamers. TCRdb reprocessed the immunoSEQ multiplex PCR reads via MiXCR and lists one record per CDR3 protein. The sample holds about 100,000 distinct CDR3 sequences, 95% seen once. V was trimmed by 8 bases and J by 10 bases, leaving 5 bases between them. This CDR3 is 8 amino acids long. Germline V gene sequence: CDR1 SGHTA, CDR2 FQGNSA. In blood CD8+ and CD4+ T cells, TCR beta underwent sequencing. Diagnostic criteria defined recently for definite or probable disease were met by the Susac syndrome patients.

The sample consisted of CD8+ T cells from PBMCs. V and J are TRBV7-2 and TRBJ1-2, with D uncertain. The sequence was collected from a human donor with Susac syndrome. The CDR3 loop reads CASEIYTF. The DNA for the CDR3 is TGTGCCAGCGAAATCTACACCTTC.